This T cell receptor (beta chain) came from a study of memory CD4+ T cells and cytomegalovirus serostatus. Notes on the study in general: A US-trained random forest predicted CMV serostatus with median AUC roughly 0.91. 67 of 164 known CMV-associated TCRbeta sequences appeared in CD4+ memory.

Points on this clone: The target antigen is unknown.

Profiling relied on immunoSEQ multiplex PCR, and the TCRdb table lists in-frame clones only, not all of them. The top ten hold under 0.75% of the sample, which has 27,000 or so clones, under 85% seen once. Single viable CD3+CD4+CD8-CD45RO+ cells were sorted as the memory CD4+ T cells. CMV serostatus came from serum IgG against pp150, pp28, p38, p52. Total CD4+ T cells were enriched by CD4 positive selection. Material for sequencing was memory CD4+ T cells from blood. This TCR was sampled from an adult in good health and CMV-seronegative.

The CDR3 coding sequence is TGTGCCAGCAGCCCACAACCCCGTGGCGAGACCCAGTACTTC. Amino acid sequence: CASSPQPRGETQYF. This sequence joins TRBV7-2 and TRBJ2-5; no clear D. With 5 bases removed from V and 5 bases from J, the gap between germline ends came to 15 bases. This CDR3 region has 14 residues. The V gene's germline CDR1 is SGHTA and CDR2 FQGNSA.